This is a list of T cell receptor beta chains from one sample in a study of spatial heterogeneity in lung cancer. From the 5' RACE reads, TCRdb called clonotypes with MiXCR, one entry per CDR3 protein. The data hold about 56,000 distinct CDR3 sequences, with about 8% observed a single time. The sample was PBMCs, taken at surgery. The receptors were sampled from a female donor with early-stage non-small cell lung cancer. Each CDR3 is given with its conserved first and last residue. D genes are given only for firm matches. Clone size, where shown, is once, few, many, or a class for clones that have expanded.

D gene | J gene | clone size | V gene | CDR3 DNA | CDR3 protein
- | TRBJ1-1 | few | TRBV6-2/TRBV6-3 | TGTGCCAGCAGTTTCGGGGGCAGCGACACTGAAGCTTTCTTT | CASSFGGSDTEAFF
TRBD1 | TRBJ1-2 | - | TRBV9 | TGTGCCAGCAGCGGAGGGACAGGGGGGATGGGCAACTATGGCTACACCTTC | CASSGGTGGMGNYGYTF
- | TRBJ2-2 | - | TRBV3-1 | TGTGCCAGCAGCCTACGGACACCGAACACCGGGGAGCTGTTTTTT | CASSLRTPNTGELFF
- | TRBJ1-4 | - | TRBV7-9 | TGTGCCAGCAGCTTTCTGGGCAGCGGTGAAAAACTGTTTTTT | CASSFLGSGEKLFF
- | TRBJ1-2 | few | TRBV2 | TGTGCCAGCAGTGAAGCGGGGGGGTCCCGCGGCTACACCTTC | CASSEAGGSRGYTF
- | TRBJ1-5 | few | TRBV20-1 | TGCAGTGCTAGTCAACATAGCAATCAGCCCCAGCATTTT | CSASQHSNQPQHF
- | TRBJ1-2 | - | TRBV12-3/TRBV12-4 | TGTGCCAACAGAATACCCGTGAGGGACTATGGCTACACCTTC | CANRIPVRDYGYTF
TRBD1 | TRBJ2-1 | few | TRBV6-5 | TGTGCCAGCAGTGACGGACAGGGGGCGTACAATGAGCAGTTCTTC | CASSDGQGAYNEQFF
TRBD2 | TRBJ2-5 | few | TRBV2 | TGTGCCAGCAGTGAACGATCGAGCGGGGGTGCCGGTGAGACCCAGTACTTC | CASSERSSGGAGETQYF
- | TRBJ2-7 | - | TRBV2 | TGTGCCAGCAGTGACCCGACTAGCTACGAGCAGTACTTC | CASSDPTSYEQYF
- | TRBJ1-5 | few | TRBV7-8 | TGTGCCAGCAGCGCGACCGATTCGGTGGGGCCCCAGCATTTT | CASSATDSVGPQHF
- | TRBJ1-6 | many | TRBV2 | TGTGCCAGCAGTGAATTTGTGGTCAGCTCCTATAATTCACCCCTCCACTTT | CASSEFVVSSYNSPLHF
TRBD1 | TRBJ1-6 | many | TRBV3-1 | TGTGCCAGCAGCTGGACAGGAGATAATTCACCCCTCCACTTT | CASSWTGDNSPLHF
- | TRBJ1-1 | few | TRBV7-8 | TGTGCCAGCAGCTCTCTCGGGGTAACTGAAGCTTTCTTT | CASSSLGVTEAFF
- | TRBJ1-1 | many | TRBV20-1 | TGCAGTGCTAGAGCAGGGCAGGGGACGGGAGGCACTGAAGCTTTCTTT | CSARAGQGTGGTEAFF